This TCR beta chain was retrieved from a study of blood T cell repertoires in COVID-19. The germline gives CDR1 SNHLY, CDR2 FYNNEI. This CDR3 region has 14 residues. V lost 6 bases and J lost 1; bases outside the gene matches: 4. Authors' methods: Amplified reference gene primers provided the basis for estimating nucleated cell counts. Produced via immunoSEQ multiplex PCR; TCRdb's table is partial and in-frame only. Clonal size and the V and J genes are those of that table, whereas D and trimming came from the DNA. The sample includes about 190,000 clones, 60% to 85% seen only once; the top ten take about 18%.

The clonotype comes from a man aged 55 to 70 with active or convalescent COVID-19. The sample was peripheral blood. The J gene is TRBJ1-1, the V gene TRBV2, with 8 bases matching TRBD1. For the CDR3, the DNA is TGTGCCAGCAGACCGGACAGGGAGAACACTGAAGCTTTCTTT. Its translation: CASRPDRENTEAFF.